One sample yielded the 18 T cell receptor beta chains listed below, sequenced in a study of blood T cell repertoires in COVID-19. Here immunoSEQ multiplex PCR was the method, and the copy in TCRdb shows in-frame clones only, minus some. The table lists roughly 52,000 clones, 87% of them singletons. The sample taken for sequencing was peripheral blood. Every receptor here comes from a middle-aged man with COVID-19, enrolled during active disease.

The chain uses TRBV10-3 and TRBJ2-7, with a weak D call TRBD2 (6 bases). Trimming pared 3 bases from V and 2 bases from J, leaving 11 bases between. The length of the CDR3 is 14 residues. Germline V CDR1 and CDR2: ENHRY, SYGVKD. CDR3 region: CAISDPDYTYEQYF. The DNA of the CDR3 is TGTGCCATCAGTGACCCGGACTATACCTACGAGCAGTACTTC.

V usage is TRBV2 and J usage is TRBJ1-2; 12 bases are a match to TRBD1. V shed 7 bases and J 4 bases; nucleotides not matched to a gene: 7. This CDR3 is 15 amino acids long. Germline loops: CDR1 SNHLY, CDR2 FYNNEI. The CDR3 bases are TGTGCCAGCACCGGGGGGACAGGGGGCCCCTATGGCTACACCTTC. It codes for CASTGGTGGPYGYTF.

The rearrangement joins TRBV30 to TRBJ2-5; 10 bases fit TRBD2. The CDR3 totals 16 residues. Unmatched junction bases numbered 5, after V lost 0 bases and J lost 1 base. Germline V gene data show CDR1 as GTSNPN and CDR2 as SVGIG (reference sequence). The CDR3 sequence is CAWSVGSGGGQETQYF. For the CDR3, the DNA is TGTGCCTGGAGTGTAGGGAGCGGGGGGGGCCAAGAGACCCAGTACTTC.

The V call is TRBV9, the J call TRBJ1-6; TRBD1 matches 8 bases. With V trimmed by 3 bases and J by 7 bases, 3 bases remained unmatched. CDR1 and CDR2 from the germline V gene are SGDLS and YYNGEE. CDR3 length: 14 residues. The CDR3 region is CASSGTGRNSPLHF. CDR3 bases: TGTGCCAGCAGCGGGACAGGGAGGAATTCACCCCTCCACTTT.

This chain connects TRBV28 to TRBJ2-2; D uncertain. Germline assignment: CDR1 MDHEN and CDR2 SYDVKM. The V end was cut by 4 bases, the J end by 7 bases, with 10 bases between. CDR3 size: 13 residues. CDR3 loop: CASSSSFSGELFF. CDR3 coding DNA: TGTGCCAGCAGTTCCTCCTTTAGCGGGGAGCTGTTTTTT.

CDR3: CAWSVRGGYTF. The CDR3 DNA follows: TGTGCCTGGAGTGTTCGGGGTGGCTACACCTTC. J is TRBJ1-2 and V is TRBV30; no reliable D call. The ends were cut back, 0 bases at V and 7 bases at J, with 6 bases in the middle. Germline V lookup: CDR1 GTSNPN, CDR2 SVGIG (reference sequence). This CDR3 region has 11 residues.

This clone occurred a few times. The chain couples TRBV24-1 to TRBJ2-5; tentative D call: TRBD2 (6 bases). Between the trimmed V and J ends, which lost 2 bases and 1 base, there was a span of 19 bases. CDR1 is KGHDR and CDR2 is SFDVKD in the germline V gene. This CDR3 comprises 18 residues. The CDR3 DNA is TGTGCCACCAGTGATTCCAACGTGGGACTCAGGGTCCAAGAGACCCAGTACTTC. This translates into CATSDSNVGLRVQETQYF.

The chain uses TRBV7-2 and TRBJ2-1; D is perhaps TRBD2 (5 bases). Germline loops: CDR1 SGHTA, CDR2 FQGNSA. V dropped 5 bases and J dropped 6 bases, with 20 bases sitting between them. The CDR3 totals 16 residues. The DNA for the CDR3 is TGTGCCAGCAGCAACCCCACTAGTTTTGAGCTCAATGAGCAGTTCTTC. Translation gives CASSNPTSFELNEQFF.

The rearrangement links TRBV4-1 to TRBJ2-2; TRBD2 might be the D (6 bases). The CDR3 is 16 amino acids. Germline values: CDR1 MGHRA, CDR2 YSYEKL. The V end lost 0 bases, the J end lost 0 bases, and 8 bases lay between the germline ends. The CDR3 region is CASSQDGRSNTGELFF. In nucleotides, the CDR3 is TGCGCCAGCAGCCAAGATGGGAGGTCGAACACCGGGGAGCTGTTTTTT.

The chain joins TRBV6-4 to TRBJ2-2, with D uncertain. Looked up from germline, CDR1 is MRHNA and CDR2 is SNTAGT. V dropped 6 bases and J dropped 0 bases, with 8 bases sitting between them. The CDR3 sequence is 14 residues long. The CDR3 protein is CASSVSSNTGELFF. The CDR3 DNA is TGTGCCAGCAGCGTCAGTTCGAACACCGGGGAGCTGTTTTTT.

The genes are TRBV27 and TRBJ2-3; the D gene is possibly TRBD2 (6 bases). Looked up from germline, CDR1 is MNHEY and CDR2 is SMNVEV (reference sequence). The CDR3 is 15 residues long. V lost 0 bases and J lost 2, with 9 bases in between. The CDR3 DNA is TGTGCCAGCAGTTTATCGGGGAGGAACACAGATACGCAGTATTTT. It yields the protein CASSLSGRNTDTQYF.

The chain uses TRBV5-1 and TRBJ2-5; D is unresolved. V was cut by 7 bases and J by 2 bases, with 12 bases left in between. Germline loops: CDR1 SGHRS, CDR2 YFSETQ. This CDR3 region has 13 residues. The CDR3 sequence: CASRAIGQETQYF. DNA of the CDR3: TGCGCCAGCCGCGCTATCGGTCAAGAGACCCAGTACTTC.

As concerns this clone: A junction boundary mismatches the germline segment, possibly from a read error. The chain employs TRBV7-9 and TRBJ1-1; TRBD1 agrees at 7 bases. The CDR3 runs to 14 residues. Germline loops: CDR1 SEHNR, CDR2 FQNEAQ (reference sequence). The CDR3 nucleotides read TGTGCCAGCAGCTTAATACAGGGGAACCCTGAAGCTTTCTTT. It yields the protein CASSLIQGNPEAFF.

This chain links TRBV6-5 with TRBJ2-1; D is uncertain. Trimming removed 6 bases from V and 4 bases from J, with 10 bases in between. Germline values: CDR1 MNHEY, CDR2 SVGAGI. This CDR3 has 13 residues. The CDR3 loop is CASREVPYNEQFF. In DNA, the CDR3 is TGTGCCAGCAGAGAGGTCCCATACAATGAGCAGTTCTTC.

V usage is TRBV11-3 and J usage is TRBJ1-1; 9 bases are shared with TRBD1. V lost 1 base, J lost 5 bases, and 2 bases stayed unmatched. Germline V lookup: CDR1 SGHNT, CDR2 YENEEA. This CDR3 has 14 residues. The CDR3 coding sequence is TGTGCCAGCAGCTTAGTGGGGACAGGGACTGAAGCTTTCTTT. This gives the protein CASSLVGTGTEAFF.

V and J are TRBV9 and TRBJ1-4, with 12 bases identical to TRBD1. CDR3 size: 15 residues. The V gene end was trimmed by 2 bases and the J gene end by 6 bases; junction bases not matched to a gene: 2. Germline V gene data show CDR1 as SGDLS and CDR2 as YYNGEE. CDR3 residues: CASSVGTGGDEKLFF. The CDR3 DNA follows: TGTGCCAGCAGCGTCGGGACAGGGGGCGATGAAAAACTGTTTTTT.

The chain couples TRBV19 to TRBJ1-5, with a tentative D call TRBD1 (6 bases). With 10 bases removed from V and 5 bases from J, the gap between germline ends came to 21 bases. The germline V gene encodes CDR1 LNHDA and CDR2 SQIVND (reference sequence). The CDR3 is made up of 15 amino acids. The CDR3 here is CATKERTAIYQPQHF. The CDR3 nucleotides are TGTGCCACCAAGGAACGGACAGCAATTTATCAGCCCCAGCATTTT.

DNA for the CDR3: TGTGCCAGTAGTAGAATTAGCGGTTCCTACGAGCAGTACTTC. This codes for CASSRISGSYEQYF. This chain joins TRBV19 and TRBJ2-7; the D gene is possibly TRBD2 (6 bases). CDR1 LNHDA and CDR2 SQIVND come from the germline V gene (reference sequence). Deletions cut 4 bases from V and 1 base from J, with 11 bases between. CDR3 length: 14 amino acids.